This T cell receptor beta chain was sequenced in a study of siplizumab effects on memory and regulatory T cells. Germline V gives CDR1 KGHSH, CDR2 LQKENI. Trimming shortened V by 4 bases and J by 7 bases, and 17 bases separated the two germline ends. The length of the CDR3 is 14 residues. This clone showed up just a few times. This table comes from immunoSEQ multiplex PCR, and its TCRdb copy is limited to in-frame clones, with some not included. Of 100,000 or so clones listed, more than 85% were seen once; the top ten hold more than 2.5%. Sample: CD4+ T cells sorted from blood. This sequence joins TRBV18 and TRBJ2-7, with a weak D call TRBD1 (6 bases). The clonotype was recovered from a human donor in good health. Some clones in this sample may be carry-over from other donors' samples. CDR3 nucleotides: TGTGCCAGCTCACGAACGGACAGTTCGTGGGAGCAGTACTTC. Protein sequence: CASSRTDSSWEQYF.